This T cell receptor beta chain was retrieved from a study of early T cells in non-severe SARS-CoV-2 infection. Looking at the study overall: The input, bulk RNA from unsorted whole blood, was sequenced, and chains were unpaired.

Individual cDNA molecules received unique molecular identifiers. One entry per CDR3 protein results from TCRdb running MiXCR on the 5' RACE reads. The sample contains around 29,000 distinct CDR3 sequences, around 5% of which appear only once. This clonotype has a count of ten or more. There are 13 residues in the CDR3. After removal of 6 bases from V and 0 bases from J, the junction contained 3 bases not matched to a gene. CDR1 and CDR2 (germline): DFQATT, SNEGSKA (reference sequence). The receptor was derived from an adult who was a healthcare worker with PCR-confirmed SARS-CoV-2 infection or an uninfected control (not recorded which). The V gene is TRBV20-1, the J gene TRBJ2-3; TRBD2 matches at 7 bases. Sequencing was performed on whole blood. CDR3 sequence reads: CSAGLGSTDTQYF. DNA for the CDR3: TGCAGTGCAGGACTAGGAAGCACAGATACGCAGTATTTT.